One sample yielded the 30 T cell receptor beta chains listed below, sequenced in a study of cytomegalovirus exposure and HLA in healthy donors. The assay was immunoSEQ multiplex PCR, and TCRdb's table has in-frame clones only and misses some. The data show around 94,000 clones, less than 95% seen once. The material sequenced was PBMCs. These receptors all come from a woman between 18 and 30 years old in good health and CMV-seronegative.

The chain joins TRBV19 to TRBJ2-5; D is possibly TRBD1 (6 bases). Germline V gene sequence: CDR1 LNHDA, CDR2 SQIVND (reference sequence). This CDR3 region has 15 residues. Trimming removed 4 bases from V and 4 bases from J, with 16 bases in between. CDR3 residues: CASSRFPGQTETQYF. The CDR3 DNA reads as TGTGCCAGTAGTAGATTTCCGGGACAAACAGAGACCCAGTACTTC.

The rearrangement links TRBV18 to TRBJ2-1; 10 bases fit TRBD2. The germline CDR1 and CDR2 sequences are KGHSH and LQKENI. This CDR3 spans 17 amino acids. The V segment lost 0 bases and the J segment 3 bases; nucleotides outside the gene matches: 5. In nucleotides, the CDR3 is TGTGCCAGCTCACCACCTTCGGGACTAGCGCTCTACAATGAGCAGTTCTTC. It yields the protein CASSPPSGLALYNEQFF.

The chain joins TRBV30 to TRBJ2-5, with a possible D match to TRBD1 (6 bases). Germline V gene sequence: CDR1 GTSNPN, CDR2 SVGIG (reference sequence). V lost 3 bases to trimming and J lost 1 base, with 12 bases between them. This CDR3 has 14 residues. The CDR3 DNA reads as TGTGCCTGGAGCCTGGGGACAACCCAAGAGACCCAGTACTTC. Amino acid sequence: CAWSLGTTQETQYF.

The V gene is TRBV6-5, the J gene TRBJ1-2; 11 bases line up with TRBD1. The CDR3 is made up of 15 amino acids. V lost 2 bases, J lost 3 bases, and 2 bases stayed unmatched. Germline V gene sequence: CDR1 MNHEY, CDR2 SVGAGI. The CDR3 spells CASSYAGQGDYGYTF. In DNA, the CDR3 is TGTGCCAGCAGTTACGCGGGACAGGGGGACTATGGCTACACCTTC.

The chain joins TRBV27 to TRBJ1-4; D gene ambiguous. V was shortened by 8 bases and J by 1 base, with 11 bases between the two germline ends. The CDR3 covers 14 residues. Germline V gene sequence: CDR1 MNHEY, CDR2 SMNVEV (reference sequence). CDR3 coding DNA: TGTGCCAGCTCACGTCTAGGAACTAATGAAAAACTGTTTTTT. This translates into CASSRLGTNEKLFF.

This clone was recorded once. The chain couples TRBV11-3 to TRBJ2-1; 9 bases line up with TRBD2. The ends lost 1 base at V and 16 bases at J; junction bases unmatched: 17. Germline assignment: CDR1 SGHNT and CDR2 YENEEA. This CDR3 is built from 16 residues. The CDR3 DNA follows: TGTGCCAGCAGCTTAGGGCCTAGCGGGAACCATGAGGTCCAATTCTTC. This codes for CASSLGPSGNHEVQFF. The full variable domain, its missing parts supplied by reference TRBV11-3 and TRBJ2-1, is EAGVVQSPRYKIIEKKQPVAFWCNPISGHNTLYWYLQNLGQGPELLIRYENEEAVDDSQLPKDRFSAERLKGVDSTLKIQPAELGDSAVYLCASSLGPSGNHEVQFFGPGTRLTVL.

The chain employs TRBV5-5 and TRBJ1-6, with D maybe TRBD1 (5 bases). Germline values: CDR1 SGHKS, CDR2 YYEKEE (reference sequence). The CDR3 consists of 17 residues. V was trimmed by 2 bases and J by 0 bases, leaving 12 bases between them. CDR3 amino acids: CASSFVEGFSYNSPLHF. CDR3 DNA: TGTGCCAGCAGCTTTGTGGAGGGGTTCTCCTATAATTCACCCCTCCACTTT.

V and J are TRBV30 and TRBJ1-3, with D perhaps matching TRBD1 (6 bases). This CDR3 has 17 amino acids. CDR1 and CDR2 (germline): GTSNPN, SVGIG (reference sequence). V was pared by 2 bases and J by 0 bases, with 17 bases between. The CDR3 reads CAWSLTGRSFSGNTIYF. CDR3 nucleotide sequence: TGTGCCTGGAGTCTGACAGGAAGGTCCTTCTCTGGAAACACCATATATTTT.

The rearrangement joins TRBV6-4 to TRBJ1-4; no clear D gene. V dropped 0 bases and J dropped 8 bases, with 16 bases sitting between them. Germline assignment: CDR1 MRHNA and CDR2 SNTAGT. This CDR3 contains 16 residues. This CDR3 is CASSDSRGKIKEKLFF. CDR3 DNA: TGTGCCAGCAGTGACTCGAGAGGGAAGATAAAGGAAAAACTGTTTTTT.

The rearrangement joins TRBV18 to TRBJ1-2; 9 nucleotides match TRBD1. V was clipped by 3 bases and J by 6 bases; unmatched bases: 5. The germline CDR1 and CDR2 sequences are KGHSH and LQKENI. This CDR3 is built from 14 residues. The CDR3 protein is CASSPGQGLNGYTF. The CDR3 bases are TGTGCCAGCTCACCGGGACAGGGTTTGAATGGCTACACCTTC.

The gene calls are TRBV14 and TRBJ1-2; D is possibly TRBD1 (6 bases). Per the germline V gene, CDR1 is SGHDN and CDR2 is FVKESK. The CDR3 extends over 13 amino acids. The V and J ends lost 4 bases and 4 bases respectively, with 10 bases between them. This CDR3 is CASSPGTSYGYTF. CDR3 coding DNA: TGTGCCAGCAGCCCCGGGACAAGCTATGGCTACACCTTC.

V and J are TRBV7-9 and TRBJ2-2; 8 bases match TRBD1. Unmatched junction bases numbered 1, after V lost 6 bases and J lost 4 bases. Germline-derived CDR1 and CDR2 are SEHNR and FQNEAQ (reference sequence). CDR3 size: 13 residues. The CDR3 protein is CASRTGVTGELFF. The CDR3 bases are TGTGCCAGCAGGACAGGGGTCACCGGGGAGCTGTTTTTT.

The chain employs TRBV6-6 and TRBJ2-5; 9 nucleotides agree with TRBD2. The germline V gene has CDR1 MNHNY and CDR2 SVGAGI (reference sequence). With 2 bases clipped from V and 4 bases from J, the junction kept 8 bases outside the gene matches. CDR3 length: 16 residues. In nucleotides, the CDR3 is TGTGCCAGCAGTTACGATGCGGGAGGGCGGGGAGAGACCCAGTACTTC. Translating gives CASSYDAGGRGETQYF.

The genes are TRBV30 and TRBJ2-1; D is ambiguous. The CDR3 runs to 16 residues. Germline CDR1 reads GTSNPN; CDR2 reads SVGIG (reference sequence). Between the trimmed V and J ends, which lost 0 bases and 9 bases, there was a span of 21 bases. The CDR3: CAWSVRSRVVVSEQFF. In nucleotides, the CDR3 is TGTGCCTGGAGTGTACGAAGCCGGGTGGTGGTGAGTGAGCAGTTCTTC.

The rearrangement links TRBV13 to TRBJ2-7; 9 nucleotides align to TRBD2. The germline gives CDR1 PRHDT, CDR2 FYEKMQ (reference sequence). The length of the CDR3 is 15 residues. The ends lost 3 bases at V and 1 base at J; junction bases unmatched: 4. As DNA, the CDR3 is TGTGCCAGCAGCTTCCGCAGCGGGGGGTCCTACGAGCAGTACTTC. Translated, it gives CASSFRSGGSYEQYF.

In the case of this clone: Likely a read error: the CDR3 ends without its conserved phenylalanine or tryptophan. This chain connects TRBV30 to TRBJ2-3, with unresolved D. The ends were cut back, 2 bases at V and 0 bases at J, with 6 bases in the middle. The length of the CDR3 is 13 residues. Per the germline V gene, CDR1 is GTSNPN and CDR2 is SVGIG (reference sequence). CDR3 residues: CAWSTPSTDTQYS. The CDR3 DNA reads as TGTGCCTGGAGTACACCTAGCACAGATACGCAGTATTCT.

The V call is TRBV4-1, the J call TRBJ2-1, with 12 bases identical to TRBD2. This CDR3 has 16 residues. Germline CDR1 is MGHRA and CDR2 is YSYEKL. After removal of 0 bases from V and 15 bases from J, the junction contained 12 bases not matched to a gene. CDR3 loop: CASSQELTSGGFKPFF. Written as DNA, the CDR3 is TGCGCCAGCAGCCAAGAATTAACTAGCGGGGGGTTTAAACCGTTCTTC.

This chain uses TRBV27 with TRBJ1-6; TRBD1 matches at 7 bases. Germline V CDR1 and CDR2: MNHEY, SMNVEV (reference sequence). V was clipped by 5 bases and J by 10 bases; unmatched bases: 5. This CDR3 is built from 13 residues. The chain's CDR3 is CASSARGYSPLHF. The CDR3 DNA sequence: TGTGCCAGCAGTGCCAGGGGGTACTCACCCCTCCACTTT.

This chain links TRBV7-9 with TRBJ1-2; 9 bases are a match to TRBD1. CDR3 length equals 14 residues. The J segment lost 2 bases and the V segment lost 5 bases, leaving 3 bases of the junction unmatched. CDR1 is SEHNR, CDR2 FQNEAQ, per germline (reference sequence). The DNA for the CDR3 is TGTGCCAGCAGCAAGGGACAGGGAAACTATGGCTACACCTTC. Translating gives CASSKGQGNYGYTF.

V gene TRBV7-2 combines with J gene TRBJ2-7; D gene uncertain. CDR1 SGHTA and CDR2 FQGNSA come from the germline V gene. V shed 2 bases and J shed 2 bases, with 10 bases lying between them. This CDR3 region has 14 residues. The CDR3 bases are TGTGCCAGCAGCTTATTACAGATGACCTACGAGCAGTACTTC. This translates into CASSLLQMTYEQYF.

The rearrangement uses TRBV30 and TRBJ1-2; D unresolved. CDR1 and CDR2 (germline): GTSNPN, SVGIG (reference sequence). The CDR3 is 12 residues long. Trimming removed 2 bases from V and 4 bases from J, with 8 bases in between. The CDR3 loop is CAWSPAGYGYTF. The CDR3 DNA follows: TGTGCCTGGAGTCCGGCAGGCTATGGCTACACCTTC.

V usage is TRBV19 and J usage is TRBJ1-6; perhaps TRBD1 as D (5 bases). This CDR3 has 16 amino acids. V was pared by 5 bases and J by 7 bases, with 18 bases between. Germline CDR1 and CDR2: LNHDA and SQIVND (reference sequence). The CDR3 here is CASSPRGGDPNSPLHF. The CDR3 region has the DNA TGTGCCAGTAGTCCCCGTGGAGGGGATCCGAATTCACCCCTCCACTTT.

V usage is TRBV7-6 and J usage is TRBJ2-7, with TRBD2 matching 10 bases. Looked up from germline, CDR1 is SGHVS and CDR2 is FNYEAQ. V shed 0 bases, J shed 0 bases, and the junction held 5 bases outside the gene matches. CDR3 size: 17 residues. DNA for the CDR3: TGTGCCAGCAGCTTAGCTAGCGGGGGGCTGAGCTCCTACGAGCAGTACTTC. Translating gives CASSLASGGLSSYEQYF.

The V call is TRBV2, the J call TRBJ2-5; possible D gene TRBD1, 5 bases. Trimming removed 3 bases at V and 5 bases at J, with 10 bases between. CDR1 SNHLY and CDR2 FYNNEI come from the germline V gene. The CDR3 spans 13 residues. The CDR3 DNA reads as TGTGCCAGCAGTGACCCGAACAGGGAGACCCAGTACTTC. Translation gives CASSDPNRETQYF. Looking up the rest from reference TRBV2 and TRBJ2-5 gives the full variable domain: EPEVTQTPSHQVTQMGQEVILRCVPISNHLYFYWYRQILGQKVEFLVSFYNNEISEKSEIFDDQFSVERPDGSNFTLKIRSTKLEDSAMYFCASSDPNRETQYFGPGTRLLVL.

This rearrangement joins TRBV2 to TRBJ2-3; D possibly corresponds to TRBD1 (5 bases). The germline V and J ends were trimmed by 4 bases and 2 bases, with 13 bases remaining between them. Germline-derived CDR1 and CDR2 are SNHLY and FYNNEI. This CDR3 has 15 residues. As DNA, the CDR3 is TGTGCCAGCAGTGTGTTACAGGCAGCCACAGATACGCAGTATTTT. The encoded protein is CASSVLQAATDTQYF.

This chain connects TRBV7-3 to TRBJ1-2; no clear D. Germline-derived CDR1 and CDR2 are SGHTA and FQGTGA. CDR3 size: 14 residues. V lost 5 bases to trimming and J lost 4 bases, with 14 bases between them. The CDR3 reads CASSPHGGTYGYTF. Written as DNA, the CDR3 is TGTGCCAGCAGCCCGCACGGCGGTACCTATGGCTACACCTTC.

The genes are TRBV11-2 and TRBJ2-1, with 7 bases aligning to TRBD1. With V trimmed by 8 bases and J by 3 bases, 7 bases remained unmatched. Germline CDR1 SGHAT, CDR2 FQNNGV. The CDR3 is made up of 14 amino acids. The CDR3 DNA follows: TGTGCCAGCTTCCTAGGGGGCCTCTACAATGAGCAGTTCTTC. Translating gives CASFLGGLYNEQFF.

This rearrangement joins TRBV9 to TRBJ1-4, with TRBD1 matching over 7 bases. J was trimmed by 5 bases and V by 3 bases; bases with no gene match: 7. Germline-derived CDR1 and CDR2 are SGDLS and YYNGEE. The CDR3 covers 15 residues. CDR3: CASSASGTVNEKLFF. The CDR3 DNA follows: TGTGCCAGCAGCGCCTCCGGGACAGTAAATGAAAAACTGTTTTTT.

The chain is built from TRBV6-5 and TRBJ2-7; TRBD2 is a possible D gene (6 bases). This CDR3 has 14 amino acids. CDR1 and CDR2 from the germline V gene are MNHEY and SVGAGI. Trimming removed 0 bases from V and 0 bases from J, with 6 bases in between. The CDR3 loop reads CASSYSGGSYEQYF. In DNA, the CDR3 is TGTGCCAGCAGTTACTCGGGAGGCTCCTACGAGCAGTACTTC.

The genes are TRBV6-5 and TRBJ2-1; TRBD1 might be the D (5 bases). The CDR3 has 15 amino acids. Deletions cut 5 bases from V and 0 bases from J, with 11 bases between. Per germline, CDR1 MNHEY and CDR2 SVGAGI. CDR3: CASSSDRSSYNEQFF. The CDR3 nucleotides are TGTGCCAGCAGTAGCGACAGAAGCTCCTACAATGAGCAGTTCTTC.